This TCR beta chain was profiled in a study of T-cell memory formation after mild COVID-19. This clonotype was seen repeatedly, ten times or more. Its antigen remains unidentified. TCRdb reprocessed the 5' RACE reads with MiXCR, giving one entry per CDR3 protein. The table records roughly 340,000 distinct CDR3 sequences, approximately 16% of them present only once. Study-level results: A second wave expanding day 15 to 37 was CD4+-biased; contracting clones were balanced. Pre-infection memory showed some responding clones, and this suggested that cross-reactive memory joined. Specificity for SARS-CoV-2 was not confirmed among the second-wave clones peaking on day 37.

The sequenced sample was PBMCs or a T cell subset sorted from them (not recorded which). This TCR was sampled from a man in his late teens or twenties who had mild COVID-19 (a few samples of this study predate the infection). Cell type and time point are not known.

The DNA of the CDR3 is TGTGCCACCAGTGGAGGGGGCAACACCAGGACAGTATTCAATCAGCCCCAGCATTTT. The encoded protein is CATSGGGNTRTVFNQPQHF. V and J are TRBV24-1 and TRBJ1-5, with 7 bases matching TRBD1. Per germline, CDR1 KGHDR and CDR2 SFDVKD. This CDR3 has 19 amino acids. The V gene end was trimmed by 5 bases and the J gene end by 3 bases; junction bases not matched to a gene: 18.